Following are 29 T cell receptor beta chains from one sample sequenced in a study of response to subunit inactivated influenza vaccine. TCRdb ran MiXCR on the RT-PCR reads and lists one entry per CDR3 protein. In the table there are fewer than 400,000 distinct CDR3 sequences, around a fifth of which are singletons. The sequences come from PBMCs from blood, collected 21 months after vaccination. The receptors here all came from a man between 50 and 69 years old who received an inactivated influenza vaccine.

This clonotype was counted a few times. The genes are TRBV5-1 and TRBJ2-5, with 8 positions matching TRBD1. Trimming cost V 3 bases and J 0 bases; bases outside gene matches: 16. The germline CDR1 and CDR2 sequences are SGHRS and YFSETQ. The CDR3 length is 19 residues. CDR3 coding DNA: TGCGCCAGCAGCTCGCCCCGGGACAGGCCTTCGATGTACCAAGAGACCCAGTACTTC. It is translated as CASSSPRDRPSMYQETQYF.

This rearrangement joins TRBV20-1 to TRBJ1-5, with D possibly matching TRBD1 (5 bases). Germline loops: CDR1 DFQATT, CDR2 SNEGSKA (reference sequence). This CDR3 spans 13 amino acids. Trimming shortened V by 3 bases and J by 7 bases, and 13 bases separated the two germline ends. The CDR3 bases are TGCAGTGCTAGTGGAGGGACCGGACAGCCCCAGCATTTT. Protein product: CSASGGTGQPQHF.

In its sample, this clonotype was seen many times. V is TRBV4-1 and J is TRBJ1-6; 10 bases fit TRBD1. The germline CDR1 and CDR2 sequences are MGHRA and YSYEKL. Trimming removed 4 bases from V and 6 bases from J; junction bases left unmatched: 3. The CDR3 extends over 15 amino acids. The CDR3 region has the DNA TGCGCCAGCAGCCTCAGGACAGGGGGTAATTCACCCCTCCACTTT. It encodes CASSLRTGGNSPLHF.

This clonotype was seen at least ten times. The chain is built from TRBV5-1 and TRBJ2-2, with TRBD2 as a possible D gene (6 bases). The CDR3 runs 14 residues. Germline V CDR1 and CDR2: SGHRS, YFSETQ. V was trimmed by 5 bases and J by 1 base, leaving 9 bases between them. The CDR3 is CASSRRENTGELFF. In DNA, the CDR3 is TGCGCCAGCAGTCGGCGGGAGAACACCGGGGAGCTGTTTTTT.

The table lists this clonotype with a few counts. V and J are TRBV29-1 and TRBJ2-5; weak D call: TRBD1 (6 bases). Germline CDR1 reads SQVTM; CDR2 reads ANQGSEA. Trimming removed 0 bases from V and 0 bases from J, with 14 bases in between. The CDR3 sequence is 16 residues long. CDR3 DNA sequence: TGCAGCGTTGAAGATTTGGCAGGGGTAAACCAAGAGACCCAGTACTTC. Translation: CSVEDLAGVNQETQYF.

This clonotype was observed many times. The chain uses TRBV20-1 and TRBJ1-1; D uncertain. Deletions cut 8 bases from V and 3 bases from J, with 13 bases between. The CDR3 contains 12 residues. Germline V gene data show CDR1 as DFQATT and CDR2 as SNEGSKA (reference sequence). CDR3 in DNA: TGCAGTCCTTGGGCGCCGGACACTGAAGCTTTCTTT. This gives the protein CSPWAPDTEAFF.

A single count supports this clonotype. This may come from a read error, since a much larger clone is one base off. The chain uses TRBV12-3 or TRBV12-4 and TRBJ1-1, with 7 bases that match TRBD1. The CDR3 runs 14 residues. V trimming: 3 bases; J trimming: 4 bases; junction bases outside the gene matches: 5. CDR3 nucleotides: TGTGCCAGCAGTTTGGCGGGACAGTGCACTGAAGCTTTCTTT. Its translation: CASSLAGQCTEAFF.

Written as DNA, the CDR3 is TGTGCCAGCAGTCCAATCCGGCTAGCTGGGTCAGATACGCAGTATTTT. This sequence encodes CASSPIRLAGSDTQYF. The chain combines TRBV6-1 with TRBJ2-3, with D possibly being TRBD2 (5 bases). This CDR3 spans 16 amino acids. Trimming removed 5 bases from V and 4 bases from J, with 19 bases in between. The germline V gene encodes CDR1 MNHNS and CDR2 SASEGT.

The chain carries TRBV27 and TRBJ2-1; no clear D gene. The germline V gene encodes CDR1 MNHEY and CDR2 SMNVEV (reference sequence). V was pared by 5 bases and J by 2 bases, with 7 bases between. The CDR3 has 13 amino acids. The CDR3, as DNA: TGTGCCAGCAGTCCAAGCACCTACAATGAGCAGTTCTTC. Its protein product is CASSPSTYNEQFF.

This clonotype was seen only a few times. This chain connects TRBV29-1 to TRBJ1-3; D uncertain. Germline-derived CDR1 and CDR2 are SQVTM and ANQGSEA. V was clipped by 1 base and J by 3 bases, with 4 bases between them. This CDR3 has 12 amino acids. CDR3 nucleotide sequence: TGCAGCGTTGAAGTGGGTGGAAACACCATATATTTT. Its protein product is CSVEVGGNTIYF.

The genes are TRBV5-6 and TRBJ1-2; D not certain. Germline CDR1 SGHDT, CDR2 YYEEEE. This CDR3 is 13 amino acids long. V gave up 0 bases and J gave up 2 bases, with 5 bases separating them. For the CDR3, the DNA is TGTGCCAGCAGCTTGGTCGAGAACTATGGCTACACCTTC. It yields the protein CASSLVENYGYTF.

This clonotype occurred a few times. The chain has TRBV10-3 and TRBJ1-4, with 7 bases that match TRBD1. The CDR3 is 13 amino acids. J was trimmed by 8 bases and V by 6 bases; bases with no gene match: 6. Germline V gene lookup returns CDR1 ENHRY and CDR2 SYGVKD. CDR3 nucleotides: TGTGCCATCAGGTCTCAGGGGGAAGAAAAACTGTTTTTT. It codes for CAIRSQGEEKLFF.

This clonotype was seen only a few times. The CDR3 DNA reads as TGCAGTGCACAAAGGACTGAGAATGAAAAACTGTTTTTT. This gives the protein CSAQRTENEKLFF. V and J are TRBV20-1 and TRBJ1-4; D is unresolved. Germline CDR1 and CDR2: DFQATT and SNEGSKA (reference sequence). The CDR3 contains 13 residues. Trimming shortened V by 6 bases and J by 5 bases, and 13 bases separated the two germline ends.

This chain joins TRBV5-1 and TRBJ1-2; D perhaps matches TRBD1 (5 bases). V was pared by 0 bases and J by 3 bases, with 12 bases between. The CDR3 totals 15 residues. CDR1 is SGHRS, CDR2 YFSETQ, per germline. DNA of the CDR3: TGCGCCAGCAGCTTGGAGGGGAAGGGGCACTATGGCTACACCTTC. Residues: CASSLEGKGHYGYTF.

The sample holds a few counts of this clonotype. The chain couples TRBV28 to TRBJ1-2; the match to TRBD1 covers 7 bases. CDR3 length equals 15 residues. The germline gives CDR1 MDHEN, CDR2 SYDVKM. J gave up 4 bases and V 2 bases, and 7 bases lay outside the gene matches. CDR3 coding DNA: TGTGCCAGCAGTTTAGCGAGACAGGGTGCCTATGGCTACACCTTC. Its protein is CASSLARQGAYGYTF.

Only a few counts were recorded for this clonotype. The chain carries TRBV24-1 and TRBJ1-2; tentatively, D is TRBD1 (5 bases). CDR3 length: 13 amino acids. V lost 2 bases to trimming and J lost 6 bases, with 9 bases between them. CDR1 and CDR2 from the germline V gene are KGHDR and SFDVKD. The CDR3 sequence: CATSDWGDDGYTF. The CDR3 DNA reads as TGTGCCACCAGTGATTGGGGGGACGATGGCTACACCTTC.

Many counts were recorded for this clonotype. This chain joins TRBV2 and TRBJ2-7, with D hard to call. Germline CDR1 reads SNHLY; CDR2 reads FYNNEI. This CDR3 spans 13 amino acids. The V gene lost 1 base and the J gene lost 3 bases, with 7 bases spanning the gap. CDR3 sequence: CASSEDSNYEQYF. The CDR3 nucleotides are TGTGCCAGCAGTGAAGACAGTAACTACGAGCAGTACTTC. Drawing the rest from reference TRBV2 and TRBJ2-7, the complete variable domain is EPEVTQTPSHQVTQMGQEVILRCVPISNHLYFYWYRQILGQKVEFLVSFYNNEISEKSEIFDDQFSVERPDGSNFTLKIRSTKLEDSAMYFCASSEDSNYEQYFGPGTRLTVT.

This clonotype was detected only a few times. The chain combines TRBV6-1 with TRBJ1-3; the D is unclear. The CDR3 runs 15 residues. Germline CDR1 reads MNHNS; CDR2 reads SASEGT. V lost 8 bases to trimming and J lost 0 bases, with 14 bases between them. CDR3 in DNA: TGTGCCAGCCGAGTCGGGAGCGGCTCTGGAAACACCATATATTTT. This codes for CASRVGSGSGNTIYF.

This chain uses TRBV5-1 with TRBJ2-3, with 9 nucleotides matching TRBD2. J gave up 5 bases and V 0 bases, and 7 bases lay outside the gene matches. The CDR3 totals 16 residues. Germline CDR1 and CDR2: SGHRS and YFSETQ. CDR3 DNA sequence: TGCGCCAGCAGCTTGGCACGAGCGGGGGGAGGAGATACGCAGTATTTT. It specifies CASSLARAGGGDTQYF.

This clonotype has at least ten counts. The chain combines TRBV20-1 with TRBJ1-1; D remains ambiguous. Germline V gene sequence: CDR1 DFQATT, CDR2 SNEGSKA (reference sequence). The V end was cut by 3 bases, the J end by 2 bases, with 7 bases between. The CDR3 covers 12 residues. The CDR3 here is CSARDRNTEAFF. DNA for the CDR3: TGCAGTGCTAGGGACCGAAACACTGAAGCTTTCTTT.

The gene calls are TRBV14 and TRBJ1-2; no firm D call. Germline assignment: CDR1 SGHDN and CDR2 FVKESK. The ends were cut back, 4 bases at V and 13 bases at J, with 22 bases in the middle. The length of the CDR3 is 14 residues. CDR3 coding DNA: TGTGCCAGCAGCCGTACCAACGCGGACGGCCGTCCCACCTTC. Its translation is CASSRTNADGRPTF.

This clonotype was found many times. The rearrangement joins TRBV12-3 or TRBV12-4 to TRBJ1-2; possibly TRBD1 for D (5 bases). The ends were cut back, 6 bases at V and 7 bases at J, with 21 bases in the middle. This CDR3 spans 15 amino acids. In DNA, the CDR3 is TGTGCCAGCAGCCCTGACGGTGGCGTAAGGGGTGGCTACACCTTC. Encoded protein: CASSPDGGVRGGYTF.

This clonotype was found a few times. The chain has TRBV20-1 and TRBJ1-1, with D hard to call. The V and J ends lost 3 bases and 7 bases respectively, with 15 bases between them. CDR1 and CDR2 from the germline V gene are DFQATT and SNEGSKA (reference sequence). This CDR3 contains 13 residues. CDR3 sequence reads: CSASSPLEVEAFF. CDR3 nucleotides: TGCAGTGCTAGTAGTCCGTTGGAGGTTGAAGCTTTCTTT.

V and J are TRBV9 and TRBJ2-1; D might be TRBD2 (5 bases). The CDR3 spans 15 residues. Trimming removed 4 bases at V and 4 bases at J, with 15 bases between. Germline V lookup: CDR1 SGDLS, CDR2 YYNGEE. CDR3 DNA: TGTGCCAGCAGCCTAAAAGCGGAGCTTTACAATGAGCAGTTCTTC. As protein: CASSLKAELYNEQFF.

This chain links TRBV5-5 with TRBJ1-4; D perhaps matches TRBD1 (5 bases). Germline V gives CDR1 SGHKS, CDR2 YYEKEE (reference sequence). Trimming left V 0 bases short and J 7 bases short, with 10 bases between. This CDR3 is built from 14 residues. The CDR3 nucleotides read TGTGCCAGCAGCTTGGTTTCGGGGACTGAAAAACTGTTTTTT. Amino acid sequence: CASSLVSGTEKLFF.

The chain employs TRBV29-1 and TRBJ2-1, with 15 positions matching TRBD2. This CDR3 is 15 amino acids long. J was trimmed by 7 bases and V by 2 bases; bases with no gene match: 3. The germline gives CDR1 SQVTM, CDR2 ANQGSEA. The CDR3 sequence: CSVEKGTSGRNEQFF. The DNA for the CDR3 is TGCAGCGTTGAAAAGGGGACTAGCGGGAGGAATGAGCAGTTCTTC.

This clonotype was found many times. The rearrangement uses TRBV20-1 and TRBJ2-7; 7 nucleotides line up with TRBD2. Germline V gene data show CDR1 as DFQATT and CDR2 as SNEGSKA (reference sequence). J lost 4 bases, V lost 3 bases, and 9 bases had no gene match. The length of the CDR3 is 14 residues. CDR3 sequence reads: CSASSGGQKYEQYF. CDR3 DNA: TGCAGTGCTAGCTCGGGAGGCCAGAAATACGAGCAGTACTTC.

The rearrangement links TRBV30 to TRBJ2-5; the D gene is possibly TRBD1 (5 bases). The CDR3 contains 13 residues. Deletions cut 2 bases from V and 0 bases from J, with 7 bases between. The V gene's germline CDR1 is GTSNPN and CDR2 SVGIG (reference sequence). The CDR3 here is CAWSTGYQETQYF. The CDR3 DNA reads as TGTGCCTGGAGTACAGGATACCAAGAGACCCAGTACTTC.

The rearrangement joins TRBV20-1 to TRBJ1-5; D possibly corresponds to TRBD1 (5 bases). Trimming took off 5 bases at V and 4 bases at J, with 15 bases between the two ends. CDR1 and CDR2 from the germline V gene are DFQATT and SNEGSKA (reference sequence). The CDR3 contains 14 residues. The DNA for the CDR3 is TGCAGTGCTGCGACAGTGGATTTTAATCAGCCCCAGCATTTT. Its translation is CSAATVDFNQPQHF.